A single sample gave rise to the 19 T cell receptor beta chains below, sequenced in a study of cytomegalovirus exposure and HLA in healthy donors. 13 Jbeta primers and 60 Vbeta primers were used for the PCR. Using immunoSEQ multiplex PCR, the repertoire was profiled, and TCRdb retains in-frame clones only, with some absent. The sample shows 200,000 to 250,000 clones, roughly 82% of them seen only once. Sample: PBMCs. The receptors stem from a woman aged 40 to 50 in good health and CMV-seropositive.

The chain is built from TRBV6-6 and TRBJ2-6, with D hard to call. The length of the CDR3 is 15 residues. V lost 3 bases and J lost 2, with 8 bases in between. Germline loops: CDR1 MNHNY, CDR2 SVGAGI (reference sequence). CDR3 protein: CASSYASTGANVLTF. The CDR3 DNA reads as TGTGCCAGCAGTTATGCCTCTACTGGGGCCAACGTCCTGACTTTC.

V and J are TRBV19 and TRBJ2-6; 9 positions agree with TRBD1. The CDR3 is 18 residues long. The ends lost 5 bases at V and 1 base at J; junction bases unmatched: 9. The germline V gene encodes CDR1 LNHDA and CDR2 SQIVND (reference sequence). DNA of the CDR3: TGTGCCAGTAGTGTCAACAGGGGGCTCCTGTCTGGGGCCAACGTCCTGACTTTC. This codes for CASSVNRGLLSGANVLTF.

The CDR3 DNA is TGTGCCAGCAGCCTCATGACTAGCGGGACCTACAATGAGCAGTTCTTC. It specifies CASSLMTSGTYNEQFF. The V and J genes are TRBV11-1 and TRBJ2-1; 11 bases line up with TRBD2. The trim removed 5 bases at V and 2 bases at J, leaving 5 bases unmatched. CDR3 size: 16 residues. Germline V gene data show CDR1 as SGHAT and CDR2 as FQDESV (reference sequence).

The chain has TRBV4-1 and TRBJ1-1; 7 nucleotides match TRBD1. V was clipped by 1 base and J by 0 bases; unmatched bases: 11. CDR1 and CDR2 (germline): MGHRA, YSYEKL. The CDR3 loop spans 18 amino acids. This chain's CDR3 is CASSQAPGTVVMNTEAFF. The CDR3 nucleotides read TGCGCCAGCAGCCAAGCCCCCGGGACAGTGGTGATGAACACTGAAGCTTTCTTT.

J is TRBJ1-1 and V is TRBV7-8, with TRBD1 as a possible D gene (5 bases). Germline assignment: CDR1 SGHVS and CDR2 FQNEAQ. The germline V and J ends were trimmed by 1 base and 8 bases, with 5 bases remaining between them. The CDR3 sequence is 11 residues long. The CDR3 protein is CASSLGGEAFF. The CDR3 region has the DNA TGTGCCAGCAGCTTAGGGGGCGAAGCTTTCTTT.

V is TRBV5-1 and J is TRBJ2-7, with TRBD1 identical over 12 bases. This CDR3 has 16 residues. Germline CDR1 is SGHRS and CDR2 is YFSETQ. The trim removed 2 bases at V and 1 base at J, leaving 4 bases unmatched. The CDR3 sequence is CASSFLGQGASYEQYF. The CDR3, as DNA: TGCGCCAGCAGCTTCCTGGGACAGGGGGCTTCCTACGAGCAGTACTTC.

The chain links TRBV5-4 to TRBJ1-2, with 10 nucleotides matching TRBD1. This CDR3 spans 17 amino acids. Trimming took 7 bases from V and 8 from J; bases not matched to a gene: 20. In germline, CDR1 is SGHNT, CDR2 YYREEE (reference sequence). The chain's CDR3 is CASVLPGQGTAMDGYTF. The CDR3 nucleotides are TGTGCCAGCGTACTTCCGGGACAGGGGACAGCTATGGACGGCTACACCTTC. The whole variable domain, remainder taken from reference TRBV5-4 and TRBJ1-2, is ETGVTQSPTHLIKTRGQQVTLRCSSQSGHNTVSWYQQALGQGPQFIFQYYREEENGRGNFPPRFSGLQFPNYSSELNVNALELDDSALYLCASVLPGQGTAMDGYTFGSGTRLTVV.

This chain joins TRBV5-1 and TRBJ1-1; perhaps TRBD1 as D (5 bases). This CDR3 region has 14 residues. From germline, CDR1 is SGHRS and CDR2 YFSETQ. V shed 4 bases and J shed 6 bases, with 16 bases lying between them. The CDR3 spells CASSPGDGWAEAFF. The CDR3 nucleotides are TGCGCCAGCAGCCCGGGGGACGGATGGGCTGAAGCTTTCTTT.

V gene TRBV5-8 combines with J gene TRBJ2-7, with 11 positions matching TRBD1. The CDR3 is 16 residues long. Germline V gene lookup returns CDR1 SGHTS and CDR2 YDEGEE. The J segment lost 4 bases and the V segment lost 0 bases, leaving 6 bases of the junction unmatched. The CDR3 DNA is TGTGCCAGCAGCTTGGCCTACGGGACAGGGGGTTACGAGCAGTACTTC. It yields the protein CASSLAYGTGGYEQYF.

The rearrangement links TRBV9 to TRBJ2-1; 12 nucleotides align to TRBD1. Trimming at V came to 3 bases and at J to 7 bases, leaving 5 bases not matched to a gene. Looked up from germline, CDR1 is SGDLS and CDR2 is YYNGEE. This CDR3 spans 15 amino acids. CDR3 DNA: TGTGCCAGCAGCGAGGGACAGGGGGCGTTGAATGAGCAGTTCTTC. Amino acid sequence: CASSEGQGALNEQFF.

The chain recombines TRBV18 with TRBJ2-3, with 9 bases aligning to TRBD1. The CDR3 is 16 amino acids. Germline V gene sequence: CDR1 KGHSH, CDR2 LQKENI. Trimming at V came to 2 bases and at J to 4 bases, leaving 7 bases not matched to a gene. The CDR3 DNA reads TGTGCCAGCTCACCAGGTTTTACAGGGGGCTCAGATACGCAGTATTTT. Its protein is CASSPGFTGGSDTQYF. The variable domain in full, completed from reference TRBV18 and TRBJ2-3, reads NAGVMQNPRHLVRRRGQEARLRCSPMKGHSHVYWYRQLPEEGLKFMVYLQKENIIDESGMPKERFSAEFPKEGPSILRIQQVVRGDSAAYFCASSPGFTGGSDTQYFGPGTRLTVL.

The CDR3 sequence is CASVCGPDTQYF. CDR3 coding DNA: TGCGCCTCTGTGTGTGGGCCAGATACGCAGTATTTT. The chain joins TRBV10-1 to TRBJ2-3; D gene ambiguous. The V and J ends lost 11 bases and 4 bases respectively, with 13 bases between them. CDR1 and CDR2 (germline): WNHNN, SYGVQD (reference sequence). CDR3 size: 12 residues.

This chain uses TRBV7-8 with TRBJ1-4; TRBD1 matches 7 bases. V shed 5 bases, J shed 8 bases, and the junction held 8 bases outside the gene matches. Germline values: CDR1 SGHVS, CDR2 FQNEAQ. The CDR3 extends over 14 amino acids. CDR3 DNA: TGTGCCAGCAGCATACGGGACAGAAGGGAAAAACTGTTTTTT. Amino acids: CASSIRDRREKLFF.

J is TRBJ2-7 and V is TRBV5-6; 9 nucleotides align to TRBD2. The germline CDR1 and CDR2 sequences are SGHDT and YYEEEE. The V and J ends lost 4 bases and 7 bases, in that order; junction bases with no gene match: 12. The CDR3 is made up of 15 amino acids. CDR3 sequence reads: CASSPLGRGGVEQYF. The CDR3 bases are TGTGCCAGCAGCCCGCTGGGGCGGGGGGGCGTTGAGCAGTACTTC.

CDR3 in DNA: TGTGCCAGCAGCCGCGACAGGGGTGTAGGTAACTATGGCTACACCTTC. Translated: CASSRDRGVGNYGYTF. This chain joins TRBV5-6 and TRBJ1-2, with 8 bases aligning to TRBD1. V trimming: 4 bases; J trimming: 1 base; junction bases outside the gene matches: 9. In germline, CDR1 is SGHDT, CDR2 YYEEEE. CDR3 length equals 16 residues.

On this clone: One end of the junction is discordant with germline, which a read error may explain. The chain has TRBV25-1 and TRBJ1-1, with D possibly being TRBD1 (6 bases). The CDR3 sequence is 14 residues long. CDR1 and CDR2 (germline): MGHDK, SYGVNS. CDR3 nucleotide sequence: TGTGCCAGCAGTGAATCAGGGGTGAATACTGAAGCTTTCTTT. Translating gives CASSESGVNTEAFF.

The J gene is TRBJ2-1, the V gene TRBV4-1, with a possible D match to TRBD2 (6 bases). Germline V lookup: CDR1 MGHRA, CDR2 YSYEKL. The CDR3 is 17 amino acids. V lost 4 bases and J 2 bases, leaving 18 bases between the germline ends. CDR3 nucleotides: TGCGCCAGCAGCCGCGTCGATATGGGACTCACCTACAATGAGCAGTTCTTC. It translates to CASSRVDMGLTYNEQFF.

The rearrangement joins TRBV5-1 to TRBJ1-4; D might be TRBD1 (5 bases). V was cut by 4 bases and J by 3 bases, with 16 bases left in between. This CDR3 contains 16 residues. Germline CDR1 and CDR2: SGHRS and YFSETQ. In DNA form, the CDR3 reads TGCGCCAGCAGCCCGGTTGGGGGACTGGCTAATGAAAAACTGTTTTTT. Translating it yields CASSPVGGLANEKLFF. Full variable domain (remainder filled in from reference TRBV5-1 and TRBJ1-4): KAGVTQTPRYLIKTRGQQVTLSCSPISGHRSVSWYQQTPGQGLQFLFEYFSETQRNKGNFPGRFSGRQFSNSRSEMNVSTLELGDSALYLCASSPVGGLANEKLFFGSGTQLSVL.

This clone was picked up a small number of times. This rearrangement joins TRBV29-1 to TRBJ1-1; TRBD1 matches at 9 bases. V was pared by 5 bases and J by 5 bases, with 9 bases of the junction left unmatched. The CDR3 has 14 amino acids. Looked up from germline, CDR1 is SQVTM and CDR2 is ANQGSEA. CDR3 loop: CSVFTTGGWTEAFF. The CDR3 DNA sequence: TGCAGCGTTTTTACCACAGGGGGCTGGACTGAAGCTTTCTTT.